This entry concerns a single T cell receptor beta chain. Its antigen is currently not known. Base qualities are not provided; no much larger clone lies one nucleotide away. Using the deep immunoSEQ assay, multiplex PCR amplified TCR CDR3 regions from genomic DNA. Extracted genomic DNA from each cell subset was spread evenly across all wells of several immunoSEQ 96-well plates, with each plate serving as a replicate. Each replicate PCR for unsorted PBMC received about 310 ng genomic DNA, equal to about 30,000 T cell genomes. Ten immunoSEQ deep assay plates were used to sequence unsorted PBMC genomic DNA. Purified libraries were quantified with a Qubit 3.0 fluorometer, sized on a Bioanalyzer 2100, and re-quantified with the KAPA Library Quantification kit. A separate single-read 150-cycle Illumina NextSeq 550 flow cell was used to sequence each immunoSEQ 96-well plate. Under the source paper's analysis protocol: Because only junctional sequences without quality scores were contained in the immunoSEQ output, filtering matching that applied to full-length reads could not be performed. Sequences were annotated with PyIR, a Python wrapper for IgBLAST v1.9, and V/J genes and CDR3 were assigned using IMGT germline references. Reads were removed for weak V/J assignments (E-value above 1e-6), missing CDR3, stop codons, out-of-frame junctions, or ambiguous translated residues. A V3J clonotype was defined by an identical inferred V gene, J gene, and CDR3 amino acid sequence. To compute the percentage overlap between repertoires, the number of shared unique clonotypes was divided by the size of the smaller repertoire. Repertoire richness was assessed with RTK rarefaction, the Chao1 estimator, and Recon v2.1 estimates of unobserved clonotypes. TCRdb mirrors the immuneACCESS table, restricted to in-frame sequences. Some clones are absent from its copies; in checked studies, under half trace to an unresolved V gene, and the reason for the others is unknown. V, J and clone size are those of that table, while D and trimming were read from the DNA. For this sample there are fewer than 550,000 clones; 75% to 80% appear just once. The ten largest clones add up to about an eighth of the sample.

The entry originates in a study of shared clonotypes between healthy human individuals (dated by TCRdb to the early 2020s). With respect to the entire study: A couple of women and a few men aged 18 to 49 years were included in the cohort. Blood TCR repertoires of 5 or 6 healthy adults were deeply sequenced to estimate repertoire size and the extent of clonotype sharing between individuals. To increase sequencing depth and limit assay-specific biases, different laboratories used diverse techniques to prepare libraries and sequence TCR repertoires. Each donor's leukapheresis produced roughly between roughly 0.85 and 10 billion PBMCs.

The donors were healthy, HIV-negative adults with no recently reported acute infections or vaccinations. Every donor was a Caucasian adult residing in Nashville, Tennessee, USA. For unsorted samples, about 90 million PBMCs were counted and genomic DNA was extracted with the QIAamp DNA Blood Mini kit. After blood collection by leukapheresis, PBMCs were isolated using Ficoll-Histopaque density gradient centrifugation and then cryopreserved in the vapor phase of liquid nitrogen. The study at large found these results: The small number of donors limited the genetic and exposure-history diversity represented. Pairwise subsampling indicated that sequencing depth was expected to affect the degree of clonotype sharing among donors. Sampling was limited to blood, and TCR repertoires in tissue likely differ from TCR repertoires in blood.

CDR3 length: 15 amino acids, cysteine to phenylalanine. The retained sequence is limited to the CDR3, 45 bases, with the frame set at the first base. The junction shows trimming of 10 bases on V and 6 bases on J, and the gene matches do not reach 13 bases of it. CDR1 MNHNS and CDR2 SASEGT were looked up in the germline V gene. Sequencing was carried out using PBMCs. The clonotype originates from a woman between 35 and 50 years old in good health. Some clones in this sample may be carry-over from other donors' samples. Recombination connected TRBV6-1 to TRBJ2-7; the central 12 bases match TRBD1. The sequenced DNA is TGTGCCACCCCGGGGAGGGACAGGGGGCGGTTCGAGCAGTACTTC. Its translation reads: CATPGRDRGRFEQYF.